A selection of T cell receptor beta chains follows, all from one sample in a study of blood T cell repertoires in COVID-19. TCRdb's copy holds only in-frame clones and misses some; the assay was immunoSEQ multiplex PCR. The sample holds tens of thousands of clones, roughly 83% seen once. Material for sequencing was peripheral blood. The receptors stem from a human donor with active COVID-19. The donor label of this sample is uncertain. CDR3s leave out the opening cysteine and the closing phenylalanine or tryptophan.

v_call	cdr3_aa
TRBV28	ASTILTGVGNTIY
TRBV5-1	ASSPTSYNEQF
TRBV5-8	ASSLRSGWDTQY
TRBV3-1/TRBV3-2	ASSQGPGTGTNEQF
TRBV19	ASSIVHNRGQGGTEAF
TRBV5-6	ASTYSDRGPPGNQPQH
TRBV5-1	ASSLEASSGLNEQY
TRBV18	ASSPGGISYNEQF
TRBV7-8	ASSLVWTGTGNSPLH
TRBV11-2	ASRVKWLAGGLNTGELF
TRBV27	ASSLRGGRVHEQY
TRBV28	ATGTVSAYGYT
TRBV7-3	ASSYLAGGPRETQY
TRBV15	ATSRESGTWQTQY
TRBV6-5	ASSPLAGDFKQY
TRBV3-1/TRBV3-2	ASSLGVASGADTQY
TRBV5-1	ASSLVGGARSNEQF
TRBV11-3	ASSLGLAGGELF
TRBV9	ASSSRAGETQY
TRBV19	ASSIGGRTDTQY
TRBV21-1	ASSTGLEVPGAF
TRBV5-1	ASSLSWSGVEQY
TRBV19	ASSEQVEEQF
TRBV6-5	ASSSGDSSGNTIY
TRBV24-1	ATSDHGGDTQY
TRBV12-3/TRBV12-4	ASSLGGGEKLF
TRBV29-1	SVTSGRGVSYNEQF
TRBV19	ASSITERGVTQY
TRBV6-5	ASRGLAGPEQF
TRBV7-6	ASSFFPDRETYEQY